This TCR beta chain was profiled in a study of blood T cell repertoires in COVID-19. Overall study context: From the United States, Italy and Spain came samples of acute and convalescent COVID-19.

Sequencing was performed with immunoSEQ multiplex PCR; in TCRdb, only in-frame clones are kept and a portion is missing. This table has some 270,000 clones, around 90% appearing once. The sample comprised PBMCs or T cells enriched from blood (not recorded which). The origin of this receptor is a middle-aged man who had been exposed to COVID-19.

The CDR3 sequence is CASSPDLGQGVYGYTF. As DNA, the CDR3 is TGTGCCAGCAGCCCCGATTTGGGGCAGGGGGTCTATGGCTACACCTTC. This chain joins TRBV4-2 and TRBJ1-2; 7 bases agree with TRBD1. The CDR3 is 16 residues long. Germline CDR1 reads LGHNA; CDR2 reads YNFKEQ. With 4 bases clipped from V and 4 bases from J, the junction kept 12 bases outside the gene matches.